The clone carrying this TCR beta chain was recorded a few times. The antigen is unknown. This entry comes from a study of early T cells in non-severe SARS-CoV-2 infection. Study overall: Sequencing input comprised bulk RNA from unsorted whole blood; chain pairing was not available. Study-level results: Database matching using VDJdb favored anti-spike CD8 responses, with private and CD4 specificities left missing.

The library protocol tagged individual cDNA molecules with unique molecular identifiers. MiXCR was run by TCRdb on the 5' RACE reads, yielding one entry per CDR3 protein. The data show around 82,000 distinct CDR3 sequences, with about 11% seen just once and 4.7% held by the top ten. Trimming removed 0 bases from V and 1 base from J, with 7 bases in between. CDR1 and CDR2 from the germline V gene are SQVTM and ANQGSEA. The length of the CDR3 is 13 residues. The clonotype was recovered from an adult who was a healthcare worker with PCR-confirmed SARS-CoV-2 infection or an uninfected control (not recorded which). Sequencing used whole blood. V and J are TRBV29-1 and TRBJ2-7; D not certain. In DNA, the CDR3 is TGCAGCGTTGAAGACGTGCTATCCTACGAGCAGTACTTC. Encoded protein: CSVEDVLSYEQYF.